One sample yielded the 26 T cell receptor beta chains listed below, sequenced in a study of shared clonotypes between healthy human individuals. TCRdb's table, derived via immunoSEQ multiplex PCR, lists solely in-frame clones and lacks some. The sample lists about 730,000 clones, 55% to 80% occurring once. The sample consisted of memory CD4+ T cells sorted from blood. Subset in this sample: CD45RA-negative fraction. These receptors came from a woman under 40 in good health.

This rearrangement joins TRBV5-1 to TRBJ2-3; 9 bases line up with TRBD2. The J segment lost 2 bases and the V segment lost 5 bases, leaving 6 bases of the junction unmatched. The CDR3 is made up of 15 amino acids. From germline, CDR1 is SGHRS and CDR2 YFSETQ. The DNA of the CDR3 is TGCGCCAGCAGGCTAGCGGGACTAGACACAGATACGCAGTATTTT. As protein: CASRLAGLDTDTQYF.

This clone has more than one count but fewer than ten. The chain uses TRBV10-2 and TRBJ2-1; D not resolved. Germline lookup yields CDR1 WSHSY and CDR2 SAAADI. V lost 6 bases and J 6 bases, leaving 12 bases between the germline ends. CDR3 length: 13 amino acids. The CDR3 bases are TGCGCCAGCAGGGAGATAGCTGGCAATGAGCAGTTCTTC. Translation gives CASREIAGNEQFF.

The chain recombines TRBV5-1 with TRBJ1-2; D uncertain. Deletions cut 5 bases from V and 3 bases from J, with 11 bases between. Per germline, CDR1 SGHRS and CDR2 YFSETQ. The CDR3 covers 13 residues. CDR3 amino acids: CASRPPEDYGYTF. For the CDR3, the DNA is TGCGCCAGCAGGCCACCGGAGGACTATGGCTACACCTTC.

This sequence joins TRBV30 and TRBJ2-1; tentatively, D is TRBD2 (5 bases). The V end lost 7 bases, the J end lost 4 bases, and 26 bases lay between the germline ends. This CDR3 is 17 amino acids long. Germline lookup yields CDR1 GTSNPN and CDR2 SVGIG (reference sequence). CDR3 in DNA: TGTGCCTTCGGGATGGGGTCTTTGCGGACCTTATACAATGAGCAGTTCTTC. Translating gives CAFGMGSLRTLYNEQFF.

The chain combines TRBV7-6 with TRBJ2-5, with 10 bases fitting TRBD2. In germline, CDR1 is SGHVS, CDR2 FNYEAQ. This CDR3 spans 18 amino acids. V lost 5 bases to trimming and J lost 5 bases; unmatched junction nucleotides: 17. The CDR3 DNA sequence: TGTGCCAGCAGCCCTAGTTTGGGGCTAGCGGGAGTGGTGGAGACCCAGTACTTC. This codes for CASSPSLGLAGVVETQYF.

This clone has more than one count but fewer than ten. V and J are TRBV11-3 and TRBJ2-1; 11 nucleotides align to TRBD2. J gave up 6 bases and V 3 bases, and 4 bases lay outside the gene matches. Germline loops: CDR1 SGHNT, CDR2 YENEEA. The CDR3 has 15 amino acids. The CDR3 DNA is TGTGCCAGCAGCTTGGGGACTAGCGGATTCAATGAGCAGTTCTTC. It specifies CASSLGTSGFNEQFF.

In nucleotides, the CDR3 is TGTGCCAGCAGCTTGCAGTTTGGGGGGTACGAGCAGTACTTC. Its protein product is CASSLQFGGYEQYF. The chain has TRBV11-1 and TRBJ2-7; D possibly corresponds to TRBD2 (6 bases). Looked up from germline, CDR1 is SGHAT and CDR2 is FQDESV (reference sequence). Trimming removed 3 bases at V and 4 bases at J, with 13 bases between. CDR3 size: 14 residues. The entire variable domain, with the rest obtained from reference TRBV11-1 and TRBJ2-7, is as follows: EAEVAQSPRYKITEKSQAVAFWCDPISGHATLYWYRQILGQGPELLVQFQDESVVDDSQLPKDRFSAERLKGVDSTLKIQPAELGDSAMYLCASSLQFGGYEQYFGPGTRLTVT.

V is TRBV25-1 and J is TRBJ1-1; D gene uncertain. The CDR3 length is 13 residues. V lost 7 bases and J 1 base, leaving 10 bases between the germline ends. Germline V lookup: CDR1 MGHDK, CDR2 SYGVNS. The CDR3 bases are TGTGCCAGCACCCCCCTAGCGAACACTGAAGCTTTCTTT. Its protein product is CASTPLANTEAFF.

The rearrangement links TRBV28 to TRBJ2-2, with TRBD2 matching 7 bases. Germline V gene sequence: CDR1 MDHEN, CDR2 SYDVKM. The V segment lost 2 bases and the J segment 5 bases; nucleotides outside the gene matches: 5. There are 15 residues in the CDR3. CDR3 nucleotides: TGTGCCAGCAGTTTAGCGGGAGTAGAGACCGGGGAGCTGTTTTTT. Amino acid sequence: CASSLAGVETGELFF.

The rearrangement joins TRBV5-5 to TRBJ2-3; D may be TRBD1 (6 bases). CDR3 size: 15 residues. CDR1 and CDR2 (germline): SGHKS, YYEKEE (reference sequence). Trimming removed 4 bases at V and 0 bases at J, with 12 bases between. The CDR3 DNA reads TGTGCCAGCAGCCAGGGGATTCTTAGCACAGATACGCAGTATTTT. As protein: CASSQGILSTDTQYF.

This rearrangement joins TRBV19 to TRBJ2-4; 12 nucleotides align to TRBD2. The CDR3 extends over 15 amino acids. Germline V CDR1 and CDR2: LNHDA, SQIVND (reference sequence). With V trimmed by 4 bases and J by 9 bases, 7 bases remained unmatched. DNA of the CDR3: TGTGCCAGTAGTAGACTAGCGGGAGCGGAGGCCATTCAGTACTTC. Protein product: CASSRLAGAEAIQYF. Full variable domain (outside the CDR3, taken from reference TRBV19 and TRBJ2-4): DGGITQSPKYLFRKEGQNVTLSCEQNLNHDAMYWYRQDPGQGLRLIYYSQIVNDFQKGDIAEGYSVSREKKESFPLTVTSAQKNPTAFYLCASSRLAGAEAIQYFGAGTRLSVL.

The chain has TRBV28 and TRBJ1-5; no reliable D call. CDR1 is MDHEN, CDR2 SYDVKM, per germline. V lost 5 bases to trimming and J lost 2 bases, with 13 bases between them. This CDR3 has 15 residues. CDR3 in amino acids: CASSMYAGGNQPQHF. CDR3 sequence (DNA): TGTGCCAGCAGTATGTATGCTGGTGGCAATCAGCCCCAGCATTTT.

On this clone itself: This sequence is one base from a far larger clone and is likely a read error. The chain recombines TRBV6-6 with TRBJ1-5; no definite D call. The CDR3 has 14 residues. The germline gives CDR1 MNHNY, CDR2 SVGAGI (reference sequence). V was cut by 5 bases and J by 0 bases, with 8 bases left in between. CDR3 nucleotides: TGTGCCAGCAGTGACCAGTATAGCAATCAGCCCCAGCATTTT. Translating gives CASSDQYSNQPQHF.

This chain links TRBV4-1 with TRBJ1-2; D ambiguous. Germline CDR1 is MGHRA and CDR2 is YSYEKL. This CDR3 has 13 amino acids. The ends were cut back, 4 bases at V and 8 bases at J, with 14 bases in the middle. The DNA for the CDR3 is TGCGCCAGCAGCCTCGACCGAGACGGGGGCTACACCTTC. Translated: CASSLDRDGGYTF.

The V gene is TRBV9, the J gene TRBJ1-2; 8 bases match TRBD1. CDR3 length: 15 residues. Unmatched junction bases numbered 10, after V lost 6 bases and J lost 3 bases. The germline V gene has CDR1 SGDLS and CDR2 YYNGEE. CDR3 region: CASNPGQGAYYGYTF. CDR3 nucleotides: TGTGCCAGCAACCCAGGTCAGGGGGCGTACTATGGCTACACCTTC.

This chain links TRBV6-5 with TRBJ2-7; TRBD2 agrees at 8 bases. The CDR3 runs to 16 residues. Germline V gene lookup returns CDR1 MNHEY and CDR2 SVGAGI. J was trimmed by 2 bases and V by 0 bases; bases with no gene match: 6. This chain's CDR3 is CASSYSTPGLAYEQYF. CDR3 DNA: TGTGCCAGCAGTTACTCAACACCGGGACTAGCCTACGAGCAGTACTTC.

The chain is built from TRBV5-1 and TRBJ1-3, with D possibly being TRBD1 (6 bases). The CDR3 spans 15 residues. Trimming took 0 bases from V and 4 from J, leaving 11 bases between them. Germline V CDR1 and CDR2: SGHRS, YFSETQ. The CDR3 region is CASSLGNRVGNTIYF. CDR3 bases: TGCGCCAGCAGCTTGGGGAACAGGGTAGGAAACACCATATATTTT.

The rearrangement joins TRBV18 to TRBJ2-1; 7 bases are shared with TRBD2. The CDR3 runs to 15 residues. From germline, CDR1 is KGHSH and CDR2 LQKENI. The trim removed 2 bases at V and 4 bases at J, leaving 5 bases unmatched. The DNA of the CDR3 is TGTGCCAGCTCACCAACGGGAGGTCCTTACAATGAGCAGTTCTTC. Encoded protein: CASSPTGGPYNEQFF.

This sequence joins TRBV7-3 and TRBJ2-5; perhaps TRBD1 as D (6 bases). CDR3 size: 15 residues. V lost 5 bases, J lost 1 base, and 14 bases lay in between. CDR1 SGHTA and CDR2 FQGTGA come from the germline V gene. The CDR3 spells CASSPGDHLQETQYF. The CDR3 coding sequence is TGTGCCAGCAGCCCAGGGGACCACCTCCAAGAGACCCAGTACTTC. Variable domain in full (rest from reference TRBV7-3 and TRBJ2-5): GAGVSQTPSNKVTEKGKYVELRCDPISGHTALYWYRQSLGQGPEFLIYFQGTGAADDSGLPNDRFFAVRPEGSVSTLKIQRTERGDSAVYLCASSPGDHLQETQYFGPGTRLLVL.

There are a few counts of this clone. One end of the junction is discordant with germline, which a read error may explain. The rearrangement links TRBV7-3 to TRBJ2-1; 12 nucleotides match TRBD2. Germline CDR1 SGHTA, CDR2 FQGTGA. CDR3 size: 13 residues. CDR3 DNA sequence: TGTGCCAGCAGCTTACCGGGACTAGCGGGTCTTGTCTTC. Residues: CASSLPGLAGLVF.

The V and J genes are TRBV27 and TRBJ2-5; 7 bases are a match to TRBD2. V dropped 5 bases and J dropped 4; count of bases not matched to a gene: 19. The CDR3 covers 18 residues. Germline CDR1 is MNHEY and CDR2 is SMNVEV (reference sequence). The DNA of the CDR3 is TGTGCCAGCAGTACCTACGGGAGGACATCACAGGTGACAGAGACCCAGTACTTC. It is translated as CASSTYGRTSQVTETQYF.

The CDR3 bases are TGTGCCAGCAGTCCTCCAGGGACTTTAGCTAACTATGGCTACACCTTC. Translated: CASSPPGTLANYGYTF. This rearrangement joins TRBV28 to TRBJ1-2; the D gene is possibly TRBD1 (5 bases). V lost 5 bases, J lost 0 bases, and 16 bases lay in between. The CDR3 consists of 16 residues. The germline V gene encodes CDR1 MDHEN and CDR2 SYDVKM.

Only a few counts were recorded for this clone. J is TRBJ1-1 and V is TRBV5-1; D gene ambiguous. CDR3 length equals 13 residues. V gave up 6 bases and J gave up 3 bases, with 12 bases separating them. Per the germline V gene, CDR1 is SGHRS and CDR2 is YFSETQ. The CDR3 DNA sequence: TGCGCCAGCAAAGAAGGCACGTACACTGAAGCTTTCTTT. This encodes CASKEGTYTEAFF.

The genes are TRBV28 and TRBJ1-1; D not resolved. The CDR3 totals 16 residues. The germline V gene encodes CDR1 MDHEN and CDR2 SYDVKM. The germline V and J ends were trimmed by 4 bases and 0 bases, with 15 bases remaining between them. CDR3 loop: CASSSATVGMNTEAFF. CDR3 DNA sequence: TGTGCCAGCAGTTCCGCAACAGTAGGGATGAACACTGAAGCTTTCTTT.

As DNA, the CDR3 is TGTGCCAGCAGTTTATCAGTGAGAAACACTGAAGCTTTCTTT. This encodes CASSLSVRNTEAFF. V usage is TRBV28 and J usage is TRBJ1-1; D remains unclear. The germline V and J ends were trimmed by 1 base and 2 bases, with 8 bases remaining between them. The germline V gene encodes CDR1 MDHEN and CDR2 SYDVKM. CDR3 size: 14 residues. Supplemented by reference TRBV28 and TRBJ1-1, the full variable domain reads DVKVTQSSRYLVKRTGEKVFLECVQDMDHENMFWYRQDPGLGLRLIYFSYDVKMKEKGDIPEGYSVSREKKERFSLILESASTNQTSMYLCASSLSVRNTEAFFGQGTRLTVV.

A single count supports this clone. The CDR3 DNA reads as TGTGCCTTCCCGGCAGTCGCCTACCTGGGGGCAGATACGCAGTATTTT. Encoded protein: CAFPAVAYLGADTQYF. This rearrangement joins TRBV13 to TRBJ2-3; either TRBD1 or TRBD2 may fit D (5 bases each). The CDR3 covers 16 residues. V lost 11 bases, J lost 4 bases, and 25 bases lay in between. The V gene's germline CDR1 is PRHDT and CDR2 FYEKMQ (reference sequence). Supplemented by reference TRBV13 and TRBJ2-3, the full variable domain reads AAGVIQSPRHLIKEKRETATLKCYPIPRHDTVYWYQQGPGQDPQFLISFYEKMQSDKGSIPDRFSAQQFSDYHSELNMSSLELGDSALYFCAFPAVAYLGADTQYFGPGTRLTVL.